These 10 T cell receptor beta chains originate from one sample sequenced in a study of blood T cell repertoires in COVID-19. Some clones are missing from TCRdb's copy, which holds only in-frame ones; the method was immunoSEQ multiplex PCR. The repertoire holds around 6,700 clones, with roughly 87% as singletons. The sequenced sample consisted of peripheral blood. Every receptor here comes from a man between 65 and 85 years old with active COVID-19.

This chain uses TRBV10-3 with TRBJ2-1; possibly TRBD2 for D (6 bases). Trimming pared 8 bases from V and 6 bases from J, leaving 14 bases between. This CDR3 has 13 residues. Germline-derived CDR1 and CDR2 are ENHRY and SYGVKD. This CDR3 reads CAIYGGALNEQFF. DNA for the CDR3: TGTGCCATCTATGGAGGGGCCCTCAATGAGCAGTTCTTC.

The CDR3 DNA sequence: TGTGCCAGCTCACCACAGGGGACTGGAAACACCATATATTTT. Protein product: CASSPQGTGNTIYF. The chain employs TRBV18 and TRBJ1-3, with TRBD1 as a possible D gene (5 bases). The CDR3 is 14 residues long. CDR1 and CDR2 (germline): KGHSH, LQKENI. Trimming took off 1 base at V and 2 bases at J, with 6 bases between the two ends.

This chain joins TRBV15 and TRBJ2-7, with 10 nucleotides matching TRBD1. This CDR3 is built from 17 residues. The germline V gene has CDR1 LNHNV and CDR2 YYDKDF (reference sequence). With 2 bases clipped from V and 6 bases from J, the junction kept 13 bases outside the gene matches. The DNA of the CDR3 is TGTGCCACCAGCAGACCTCCCTCCGGGACAGGGGCGAGCGAGCAGTACTTC. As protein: CATSRPPSGTGASEQYF.

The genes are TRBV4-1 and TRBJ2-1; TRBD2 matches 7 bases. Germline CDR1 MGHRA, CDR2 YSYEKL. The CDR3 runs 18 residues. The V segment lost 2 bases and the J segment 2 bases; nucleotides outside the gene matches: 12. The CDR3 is CASSQKGGTASPYNEQFF. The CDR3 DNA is TGCGCCAGCAGCCAAAAGGGAGGGACCGCCTCCCCCTACAATGAGCAGTTCTTC.

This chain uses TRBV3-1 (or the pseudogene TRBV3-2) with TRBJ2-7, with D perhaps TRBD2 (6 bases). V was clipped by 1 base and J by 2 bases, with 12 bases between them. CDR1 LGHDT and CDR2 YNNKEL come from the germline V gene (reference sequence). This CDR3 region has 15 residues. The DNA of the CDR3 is TGTGCCAGCAGCCAAGGGGAGGCCAACCCCTACGAGCAGTACTTC. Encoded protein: CASSQGEANPYEQYF.

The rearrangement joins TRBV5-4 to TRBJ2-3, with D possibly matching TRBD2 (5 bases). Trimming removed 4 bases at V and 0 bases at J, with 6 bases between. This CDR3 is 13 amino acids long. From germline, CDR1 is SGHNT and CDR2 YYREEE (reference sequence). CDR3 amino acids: CASSRDSTDTQYF. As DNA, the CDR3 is TGTGCCAGCAGCCGGGATAGCACAGATACGCAGTATTTT.

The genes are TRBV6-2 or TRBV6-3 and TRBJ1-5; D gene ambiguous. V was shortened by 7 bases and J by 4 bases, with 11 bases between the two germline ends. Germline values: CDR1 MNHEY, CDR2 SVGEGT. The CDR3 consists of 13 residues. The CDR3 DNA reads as TGTGCCAGCACCCCGGGAGGAAATCAGCCCCAGCATTTT. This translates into CASTPGGNQPQHF.

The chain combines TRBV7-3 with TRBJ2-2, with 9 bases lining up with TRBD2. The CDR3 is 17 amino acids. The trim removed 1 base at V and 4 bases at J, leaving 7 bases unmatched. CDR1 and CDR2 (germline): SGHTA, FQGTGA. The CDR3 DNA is TGTGCCAGCAGCTTAAGCCTAGCGGGGCACCTCACCGGGGAGCTGTTTTTT. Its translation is CASSLSLAGHLTGELFF.

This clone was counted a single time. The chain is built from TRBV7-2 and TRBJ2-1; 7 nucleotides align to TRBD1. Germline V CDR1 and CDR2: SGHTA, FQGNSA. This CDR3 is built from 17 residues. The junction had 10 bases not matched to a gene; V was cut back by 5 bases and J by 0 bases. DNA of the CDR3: TGTGCCAGCAGCCCGGACAGGTCGGGCTACTCCTACAATGAGCAGTTCTTC. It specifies CASSPDRSGYSYNEQFF.

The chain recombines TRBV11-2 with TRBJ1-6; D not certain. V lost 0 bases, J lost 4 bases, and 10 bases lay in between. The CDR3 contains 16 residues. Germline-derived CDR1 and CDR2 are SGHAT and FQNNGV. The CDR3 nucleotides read TGTGCCAGCAGCTTAGACAGCGTTTTGTATAATTCACCCCTCCACTTT. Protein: CASSLDSVLYNSPLHF.